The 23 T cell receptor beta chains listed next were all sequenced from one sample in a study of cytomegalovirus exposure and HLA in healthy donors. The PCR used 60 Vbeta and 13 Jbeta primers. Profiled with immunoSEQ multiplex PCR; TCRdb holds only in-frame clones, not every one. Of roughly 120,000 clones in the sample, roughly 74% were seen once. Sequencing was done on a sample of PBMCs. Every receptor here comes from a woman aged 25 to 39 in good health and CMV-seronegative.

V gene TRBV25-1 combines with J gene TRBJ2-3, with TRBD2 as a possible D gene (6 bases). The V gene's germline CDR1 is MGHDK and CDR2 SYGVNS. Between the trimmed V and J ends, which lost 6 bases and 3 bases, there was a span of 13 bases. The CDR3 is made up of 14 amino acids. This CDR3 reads CASSDTGETDTQYF. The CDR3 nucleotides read TGTGCCAGCAGCGACACGGGAGAGACAGATACGCAGTATTTT.

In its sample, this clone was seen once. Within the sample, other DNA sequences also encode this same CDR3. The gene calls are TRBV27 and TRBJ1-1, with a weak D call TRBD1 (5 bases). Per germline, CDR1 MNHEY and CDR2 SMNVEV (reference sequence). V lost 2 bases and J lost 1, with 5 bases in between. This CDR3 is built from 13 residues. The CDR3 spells CASSLTGNTEAFF. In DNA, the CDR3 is TGTGCCAGCAGTTTAACAGGGAACACTGAAGCTTTCTTT.

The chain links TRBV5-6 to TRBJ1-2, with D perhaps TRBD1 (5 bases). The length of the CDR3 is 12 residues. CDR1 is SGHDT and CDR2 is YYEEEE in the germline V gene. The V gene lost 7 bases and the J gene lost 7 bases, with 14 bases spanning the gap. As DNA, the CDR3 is TGTGCCAGCCTCTTTGGGGGGGTTGGCTACACCTTC. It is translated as CASLFGGVGYTF. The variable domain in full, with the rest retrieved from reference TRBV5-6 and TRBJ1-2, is DAGVTQSPTHLIKTRGQQVTLRCSPKSGHDTVSWYQQALGQGPQFIFQYYEEEERQRGNFPDRFSGHQFPNYSSELNVNALLLGDSALYLCASLFGGVGYTFGSGTRLTVV.

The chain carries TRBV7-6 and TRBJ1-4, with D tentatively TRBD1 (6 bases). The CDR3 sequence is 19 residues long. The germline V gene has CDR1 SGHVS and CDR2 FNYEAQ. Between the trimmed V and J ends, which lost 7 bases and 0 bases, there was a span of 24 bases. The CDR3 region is CASTPGVGGPGATNEKLFF. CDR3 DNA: TGTGCCAGCACTCCCGGGGTAGGGGGACCCGGCGCAACTAATGAAAAACTGTTTTTT.

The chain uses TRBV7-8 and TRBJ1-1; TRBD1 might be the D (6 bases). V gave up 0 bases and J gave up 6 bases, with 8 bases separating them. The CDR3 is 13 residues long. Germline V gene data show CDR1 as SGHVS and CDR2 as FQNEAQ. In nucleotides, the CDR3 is TGTGCCAGCAGCTTAGCAGGGGGGGCTGAAGCTTTCTTT. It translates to CASSLAGGAEAFF.

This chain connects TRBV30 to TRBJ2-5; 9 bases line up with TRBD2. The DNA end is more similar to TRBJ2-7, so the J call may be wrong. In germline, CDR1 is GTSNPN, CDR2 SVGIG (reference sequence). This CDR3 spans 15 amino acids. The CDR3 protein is CAWSVSSGASYEQYF. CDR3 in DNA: TGTGCCTGGAGTGTCTCTAGCGGGGCCTCCTACGAGCAGTACTTC.

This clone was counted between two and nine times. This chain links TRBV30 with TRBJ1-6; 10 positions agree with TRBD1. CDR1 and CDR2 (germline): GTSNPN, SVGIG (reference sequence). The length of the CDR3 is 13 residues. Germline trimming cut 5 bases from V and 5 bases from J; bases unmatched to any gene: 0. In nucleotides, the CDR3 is TGTGCCTGGGGGACAGGGGATAATTCACCCCTCCACTTT. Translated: CAWGTGDNSPLHF.

CDR3 DNA sequence: TGTGCCTGGGCCCCCGCGGGGTGCGAGCAGTACTTC. Translated, it gives CAWAPAGCEQYF. The rearrangement links TRBV30 to TRBJ2-7, with TRBD2 as a possible D gene (6 bases). Germline V gene lookup returns CDR1 GTSNPN and CDR2 SVGIG (reference sequence). This CDR3 has 12 residues. Trimming shortened V by 5 bases and J by 6 bases, and 14 bases separated the two germline ends. Full variable domain (remainder filled in from reference TRBV30 and TRBJ2-7): SQTIHQWPATLVQPVGSPLSLECTVEGTSNPNLYWYRQAAGRGLQLLFYSVGIGQISSEVPQNLSASRPQDRQFILSSKKLLLSDSGFYLCAWAPAGCEQYFGPGTRLTVT.

The CDR3 reads CASSGGLAGGLFNEQFF. The CDR3 DNA sequence: TGTGCCAGCAGTGGAGGGTTAGCGGGAGGGCTTTTCAATGAGCAGTTCTTC. The chain recombines TRBV6-1 with TRBJ2-1, with 11 bases matching TRBD2. Germline V CDR1 and CDR2: MNHNS, SASEGT. This CDR3 is 17 amino acids long. J was trimmed by 6 bases and V by 4 bases; bases with no gene match: 11.

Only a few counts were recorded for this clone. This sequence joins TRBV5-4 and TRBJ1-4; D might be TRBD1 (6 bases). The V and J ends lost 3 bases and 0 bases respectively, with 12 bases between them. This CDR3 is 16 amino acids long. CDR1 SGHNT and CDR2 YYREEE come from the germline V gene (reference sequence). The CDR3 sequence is CASSSGQTATNEKLFF. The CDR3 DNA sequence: TGTGCCAGCAGCTCCGGACAGACTGCAACTAATGAAAAACTGTTTTTT.

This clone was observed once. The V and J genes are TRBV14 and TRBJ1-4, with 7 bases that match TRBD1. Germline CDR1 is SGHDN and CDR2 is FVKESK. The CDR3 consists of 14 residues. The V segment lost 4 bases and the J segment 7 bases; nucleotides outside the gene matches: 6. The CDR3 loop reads CASSPRQGSEKLFF. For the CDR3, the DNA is TGTGCCAGCAGCCCCAGACAGGGAAGTGAAAAACTGTTTTTT.

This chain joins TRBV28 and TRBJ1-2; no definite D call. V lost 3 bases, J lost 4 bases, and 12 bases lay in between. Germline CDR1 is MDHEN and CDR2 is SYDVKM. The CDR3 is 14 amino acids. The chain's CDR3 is CASSFSYRPYGYTF. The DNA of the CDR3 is TGTGCCAGCAGTTTTTCGTACAGACCCTATGGCTACACCTTC.

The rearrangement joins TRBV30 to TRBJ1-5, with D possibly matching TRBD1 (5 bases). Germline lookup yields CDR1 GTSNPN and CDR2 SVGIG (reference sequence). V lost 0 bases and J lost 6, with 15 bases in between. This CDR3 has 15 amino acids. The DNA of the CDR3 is TGTGCCTGGAGTGTACCGGGCAGGGAGGGTCAGCCCCAGCATTTT. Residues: CAWSVPGREGQPQHF. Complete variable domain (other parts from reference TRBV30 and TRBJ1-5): SQTIHQWPATLVQPVGSPLSLECTVEGTSNPNLYWYRQAAGRGLQLLFYSVGIGQISSEVPQNLSASRPQDRQFILSSKKLLLSDSGFYLCAWSVPGREGQPQHFGDGTRLSIL.

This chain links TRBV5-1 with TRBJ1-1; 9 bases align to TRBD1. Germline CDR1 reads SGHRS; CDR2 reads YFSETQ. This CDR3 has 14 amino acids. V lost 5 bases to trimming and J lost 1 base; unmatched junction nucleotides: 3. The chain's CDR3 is CASSGQGPNTEAFF. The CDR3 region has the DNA TGCGCCAGCAGTGGACAGGGGCCGAACACTGAAGCTTTCTTT.

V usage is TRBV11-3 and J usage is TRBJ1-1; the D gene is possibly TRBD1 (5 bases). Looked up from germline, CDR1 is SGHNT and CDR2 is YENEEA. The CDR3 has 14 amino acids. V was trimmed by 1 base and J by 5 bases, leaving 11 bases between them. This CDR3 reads CASSLAAGGTEAFF. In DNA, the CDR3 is TGTGCCAGCAGCTTAGCGGCGGGGGGAACTGAAGCTTTCTTT.

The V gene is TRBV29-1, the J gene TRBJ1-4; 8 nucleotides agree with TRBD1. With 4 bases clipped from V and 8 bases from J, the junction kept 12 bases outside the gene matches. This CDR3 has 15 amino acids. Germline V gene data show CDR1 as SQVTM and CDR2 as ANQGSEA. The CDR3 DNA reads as TGCAGCGTTGGTGACAGGGGAACTGGGTCGGAAAAACTGTTTTTT. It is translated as CSVGDRGTGSEKLFF.

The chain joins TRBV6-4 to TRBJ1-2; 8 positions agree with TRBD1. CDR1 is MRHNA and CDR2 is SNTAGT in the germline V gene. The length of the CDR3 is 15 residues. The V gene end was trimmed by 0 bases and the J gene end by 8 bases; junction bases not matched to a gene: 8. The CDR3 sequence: CASSDSGTGLSGYTF. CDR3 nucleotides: TGTGCCAGCAGTGACTCAGGGACAGGCTTGAGCGGCTACACCTTC.

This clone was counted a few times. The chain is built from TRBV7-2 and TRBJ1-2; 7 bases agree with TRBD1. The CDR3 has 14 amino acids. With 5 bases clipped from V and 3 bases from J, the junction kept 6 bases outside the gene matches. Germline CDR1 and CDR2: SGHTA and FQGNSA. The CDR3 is CASSTPGTDYGYTF. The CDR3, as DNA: TGTGCCAGCAGCACCCCCGGGACAGACTATGGCTACACCTTC. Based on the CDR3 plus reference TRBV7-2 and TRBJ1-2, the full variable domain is GAGVSQSPSNKVTEKGKDVELRCDPISGHTALYWYRQSLGQGLEFLIYFQGNSAPDKSGLPSDRFSAERTGGSVSTLTIQRTQQEDSAVYLCASSTPGTDYGYTFGSGTRLTVV.

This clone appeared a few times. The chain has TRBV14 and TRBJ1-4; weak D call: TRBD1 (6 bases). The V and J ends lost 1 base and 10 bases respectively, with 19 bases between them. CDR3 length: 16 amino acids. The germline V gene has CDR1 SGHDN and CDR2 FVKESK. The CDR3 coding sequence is TGTGCCAGCAGCCAAGTCTGGGGACACTGGACGAGAAAACTGTTTTTT. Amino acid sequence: CASSQVWGHWTRKLFF.

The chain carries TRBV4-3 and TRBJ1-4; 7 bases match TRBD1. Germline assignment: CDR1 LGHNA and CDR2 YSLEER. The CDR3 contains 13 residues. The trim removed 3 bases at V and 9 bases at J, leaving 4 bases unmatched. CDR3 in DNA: TGCGCCAGCAGCCACCAACAGGGGAAAAAACTGTTTTTT. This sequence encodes CASSHQQGKKLFF.

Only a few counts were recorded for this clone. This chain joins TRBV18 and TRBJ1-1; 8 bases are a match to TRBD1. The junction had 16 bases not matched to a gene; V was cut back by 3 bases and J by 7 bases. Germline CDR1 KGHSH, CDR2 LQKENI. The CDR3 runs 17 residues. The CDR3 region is CASSPINLGQGTLEAFF. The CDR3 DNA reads TGTGCCAGCTCACCCATAAACCTAGGACAGGGTACCCTTGAAGCTTTCTTT.

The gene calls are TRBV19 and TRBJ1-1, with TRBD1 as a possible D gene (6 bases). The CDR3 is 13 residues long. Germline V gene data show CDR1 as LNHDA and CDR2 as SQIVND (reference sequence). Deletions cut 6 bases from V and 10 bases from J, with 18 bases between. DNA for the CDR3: TGTGCCAGTAGCCCTGGGGGACAACCCCCAGCTTTCTTT. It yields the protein CASSPGGQPPAFF.

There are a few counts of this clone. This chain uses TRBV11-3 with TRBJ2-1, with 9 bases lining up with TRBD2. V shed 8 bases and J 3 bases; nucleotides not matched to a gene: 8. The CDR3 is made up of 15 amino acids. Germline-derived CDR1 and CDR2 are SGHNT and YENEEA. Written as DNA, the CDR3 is TGTGCCAGCCGGGGAGCGGGGGGCCACTACAATGAGCAGTTCTTC. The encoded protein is CASRGAGGHYNEQFF. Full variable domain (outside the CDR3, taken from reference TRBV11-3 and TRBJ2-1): EAGVVQSPRYKIIEKKQPVAFWCNPISGHNTLYWYLQNLGQGPELLIRYENEEAVDDSQLPKDRFSAERLKGVDSTLKIQPAELGDSAVYLCASRGAGGHYNEQFFGPGTRLTVL.